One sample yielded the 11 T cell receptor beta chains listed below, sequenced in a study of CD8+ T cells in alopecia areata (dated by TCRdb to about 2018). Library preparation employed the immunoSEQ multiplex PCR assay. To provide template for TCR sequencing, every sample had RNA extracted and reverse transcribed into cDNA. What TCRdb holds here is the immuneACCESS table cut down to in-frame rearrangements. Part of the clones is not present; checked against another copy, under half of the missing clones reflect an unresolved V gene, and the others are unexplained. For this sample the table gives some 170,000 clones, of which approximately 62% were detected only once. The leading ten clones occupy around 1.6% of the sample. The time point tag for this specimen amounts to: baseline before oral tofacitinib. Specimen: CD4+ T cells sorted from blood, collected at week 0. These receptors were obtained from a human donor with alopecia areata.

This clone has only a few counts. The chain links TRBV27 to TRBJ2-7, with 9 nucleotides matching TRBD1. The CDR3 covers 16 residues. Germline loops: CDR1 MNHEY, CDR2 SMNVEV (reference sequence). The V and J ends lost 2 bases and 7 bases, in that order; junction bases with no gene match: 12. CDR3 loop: CASSLRRTGVFGEQYF. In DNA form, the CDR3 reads TGTGCCAGCAGTTTACGACGGACAGGGGTGTTCGGTGAGCAGTACTTC.

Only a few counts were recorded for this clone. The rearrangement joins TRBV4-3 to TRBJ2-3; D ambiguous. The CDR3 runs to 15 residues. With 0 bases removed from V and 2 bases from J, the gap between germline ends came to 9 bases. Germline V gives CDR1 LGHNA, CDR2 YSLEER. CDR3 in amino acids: CASSQDNRNTDTQYF. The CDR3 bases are TGCGCCAGCAGCCAAGATAATCGGAACACAGATACGCAGTATTTT.

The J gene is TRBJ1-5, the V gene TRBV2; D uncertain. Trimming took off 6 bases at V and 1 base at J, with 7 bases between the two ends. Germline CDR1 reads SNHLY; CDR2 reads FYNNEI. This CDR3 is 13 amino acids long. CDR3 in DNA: TGTGCCAGCAGGACCAAAAGCAATCAGCCCCAGCATTTT. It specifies CASRTKSNQPQHF.

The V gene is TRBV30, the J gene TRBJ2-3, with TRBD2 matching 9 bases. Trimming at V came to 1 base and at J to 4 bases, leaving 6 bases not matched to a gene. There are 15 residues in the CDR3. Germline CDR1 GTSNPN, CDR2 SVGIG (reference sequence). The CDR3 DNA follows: TGTGCCTGGAGTGCCCTAGCGGGGTTGGCAGATACGCAGTATTTT. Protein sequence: CAWSALAGLADTQYF.

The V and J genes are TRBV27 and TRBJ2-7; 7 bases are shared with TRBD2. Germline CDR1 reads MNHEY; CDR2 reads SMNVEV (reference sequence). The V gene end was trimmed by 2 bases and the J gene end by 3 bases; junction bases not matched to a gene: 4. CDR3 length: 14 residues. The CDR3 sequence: CASSLKASGYEQYF. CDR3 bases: TGTGCCAGCAGTTTAAAGGCTAGCGGCTACGAGCAGTACTTC.

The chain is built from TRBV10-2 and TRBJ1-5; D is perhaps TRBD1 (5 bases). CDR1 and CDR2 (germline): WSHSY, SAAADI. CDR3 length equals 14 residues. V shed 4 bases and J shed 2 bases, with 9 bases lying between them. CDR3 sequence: CASSGQGGNQPQHF. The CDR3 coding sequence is TGCGCCAGCAGTGGGCAGGGTGGCAATCAGCCCCAGCATTTT.

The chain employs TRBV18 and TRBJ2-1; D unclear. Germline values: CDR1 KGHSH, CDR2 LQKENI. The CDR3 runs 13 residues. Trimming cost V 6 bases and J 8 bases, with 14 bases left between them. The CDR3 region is CASSRPPVYEQFF. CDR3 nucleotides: TGTGCCAGCTCCCGACCACCTGTCTATGAGCAGTTCTTC.

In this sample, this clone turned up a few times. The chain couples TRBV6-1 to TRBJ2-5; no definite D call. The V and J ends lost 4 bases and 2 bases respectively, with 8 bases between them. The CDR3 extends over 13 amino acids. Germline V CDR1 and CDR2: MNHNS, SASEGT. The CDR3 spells CASSVGWQETQYF. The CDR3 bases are TGTGCCAGCAGTGTGGGATGGCAAGAGACCCAGTACTTC.

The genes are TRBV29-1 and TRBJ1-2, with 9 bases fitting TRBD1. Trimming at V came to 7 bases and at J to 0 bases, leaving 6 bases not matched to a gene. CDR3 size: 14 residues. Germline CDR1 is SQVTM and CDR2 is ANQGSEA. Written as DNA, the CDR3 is TGCAGCGCTCTTCGACAGGGGGCTAACTATGGCTACACCTTC. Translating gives CSALRQGANYGYTF.

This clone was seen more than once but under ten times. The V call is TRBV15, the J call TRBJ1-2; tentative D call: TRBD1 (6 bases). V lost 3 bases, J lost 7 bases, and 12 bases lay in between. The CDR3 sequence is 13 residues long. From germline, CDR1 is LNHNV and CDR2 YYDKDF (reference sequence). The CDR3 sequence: CATSSYRERGYTF. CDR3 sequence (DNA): TGTGCCACCAGCAGTTACAGGGAACGTGGCTACACCTTC.

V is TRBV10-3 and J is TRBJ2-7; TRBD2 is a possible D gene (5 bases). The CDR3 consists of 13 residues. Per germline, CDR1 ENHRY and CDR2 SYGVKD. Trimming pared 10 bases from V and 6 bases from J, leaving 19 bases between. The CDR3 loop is CATSGRESGEQYF. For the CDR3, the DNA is TGTGCCACCAGCGGACGTGAATCGGGCGAGCAGTACTTC.